This TCR beta chain was found in a study of OX40 agonist ivuxolimab in advanced cancers. Study-level findings and limits: At 0.1 to 3.0 mg/kg and by week 6, CD4+ and CD8+ T cells in the blood had expanded clonally. Compared with CD4+, CD8+ T cells on average had more expanded clones.

Only in-frame clones appear in the TCRdb table, and some are missing; sequencing was by immunoSEQ multiplex PCR. The table records about 16,000 clones, around 79% of them present only once. Turning to this clone: The antigen is undetermined.

There are 13 residues in the CDR3. Germline CDR1 is SGHTA and CDR2 is FQGNSA. J lost 7 bases, V lost 3 bases, and 5 bases had no gene match. The input for sequencing was CD4+ or CD8+ T cells sorted from blood, taken in a trial of the OX40 agonist ivuxolimab. The J gene is TRBJ1-1, the V gene TRBV7-2; 7 bases line up with TRBD1. The TCR comes from an adult with an advanced solid tumor such as melanoma, head and neck, liver or kidney cancer. CDR3 sequence (DNA): TGTGCCAGCAGCTTGGGACAGTATGTTGAAGCTTTCTTT. It is translated as CASSLGQYVEAFF.